This TCR beta chain was sequenced for a study of shared clonotypes between healthy human individuals. Deep-level assay runs were performed. Sequencing was performed with immunoSEQ multiplex PCR; in TCRdb, only in-frame clones are kept and a portion is missing. The profile shows around 620,000 clones, approximately 95% of them singletons. CD45RO negativity and positive selection for CCR7 defined naive CD8 cells, a population that excluded terminally differentiated effector memory CD45RA+ cells. Every contributor of samples was a Caucasian grown-up residing in Nashville, Tennessee. As for this clone: What it binds is unknown.

Study-wide findings and caveats: Memory subsets generally showed lower estimated richness than naive subsets.

The origin of this receptor is a woman younger than 45 in good health. Sample: naive CD8+ T cells sorted from blood.

CDR3 sequence reads: CAWVSGSPFYEQYF. As DNA, the CDR3 is TGTGCCTGGGTTAGCGGGAGCCCCTTCTACGAGCAGTACTTC. The chain carries TRBV30 and TRBJ2-7; 9 bases map to TRBD2. V dropped 5 bases and J dropped 3; count of bases not matched to a gene: 8. The CDR3 has 14 residues. Germline values: CDR1 GTSNPN, CDR2 SVGIG (reference sequence).